Shown below are 31 T cell receptor beta chains from a single sample sequenced in a study of T-cell reconstitution after alpha-beta-depleted transplantation in children. The authors prepared the TCRbeta library with unique molecular identifiers. MiXCR, applied by TCRdb to the PCR reads, yields one record per CDR3 protein. The table has about 500,000 distinct CDR3 sequences, around a third seen once. The sequencing used PBMCs from the stem cell graft donor, collected from the stem cell graft. These receptors all stem from a human donor who donated a stem cell graft to a child with aplastic anemia.

The chain is built from TRBV6-1 and TRBJ2-1; 9 bases agree with TRBD2. The CDR3 has 15 residues. V was clipped by 4 bases and J by 5 bases; unmatched bases: 6. Germline loops: CDR1 MNHNS, CDR2 SASEGT. The CDR3 loop reads CASSGSSGDDNEQFF. The CDR3 DNA reads TGTGCCAGCAGTGGTTCTAGCGGGGACGACAATGAGCAGTTCTTC.

This clonotype was detected a few times. The genes are TRBV12-3 or TRBV12-4 and TRBJ2-7, with 9 bases identical to TRBD2. V was pared by 6 bases and J by 3 bases, with 9 bases of the junction left unmatched. This CDR3 comprises 15 residues. The CDR3 here is CASSPGGSGSYEQYV. For the CDR3, the DNA is TGTGCCAGCAGCCCCGGGGGTAGCGGGAGCTACGAGCAGTACGTC.

This clonotype was observed a handful of times. This chain links TRBV7-2 with TRBJ1-1, with D possibly TRBD1 on 5 matching bases. Germline V gives CDR1 SGHTA, CDR2 FQGNSA. V was cut by 1 base and J by 6 bases, with 12 bases left in between. This CDR3 comprises 14 residues. The CDR3 nucleotides read TGTGCCAGCAGCTTAGTTTCCAGGGTGGCTGAAGCTTTCTTT. It codes for CASSLVSRVAEAFF.

There are many counts of this clonotype. The V and J genes are TRBV29-1 and TRBJ1-2; D might be TRBD1 (6 bases). The CDR3 is 15 residues long. V was trimmed by 6 bases and J by 5 bases, leaving 22 bases between them. Germline V gives CDR1 SQVTM, CDR2 ANQGSEA. CDR3 protein: CSVVLRYREWYGYTF. CDR3 bases: TGCAGCGTCGTTCTTCGGTACAGGGAATGGTATGGCTACACCTTC.

This chain uses TRBV18 with TRBJ2-1; D not certain. With 3 bases removed from V and 0 bases from J, the gap between germline ends came to 9 bases. The length of the CDR3 is 15 residues. The germline V gene has CDR1 KGHSH and CDR2 LQKENI. The CDR3 loop reads CASSPSLSSYNEQFF. The CDR3 DNA is TGTGCCAGCTCACCGTCCCTGAGCTCCTACAATGAGCAGTTCTTC.

The V and J genes are TRBV7-2 and TRBJ1-4; D uncertain. Looked up from germline, CDR1 is SGHTA and CDR2 is FQGNSA. The ends were cut back, 2 bases at V and 6 bases at J, with 7 bases in the middle. This CDR3 region has 13 residues. CDR3 residues: CASSLSTYEKLFF. The CDR3 DNA follows: TGTGCCAGCAGCTTATCCACTTATGAAAAACTGTTTTTT.

The rearrangement links TRBV7-2 to TRBJ2-7, with 9 nucleotides matching TRBD1. Per germline, CDR1 SGHTA and CDR2 FQGNSA. The CDR3 runs to 14 residues. The ends lost 3 bases at V and 9 bases at J; junction bases unmatched: 9. CDR3 protein: CASSLTLQGAPQYV. The CDR3 nucleotides read TGTGCCAGCAGCTTGACACTACAGGGGGCTCCGCAGTACGTC.

The sample holds a few counts of this clonotype. The V and J genes are TRBV28 and TRBJ2-2; 9 nucleotides match TRBD1. Germline CDR1 and CDR2: MDHEN and SYDVKM. The CDR3 is made up of 17 amino acids. The V gene end was trimmed by 4 bases and the J gene end by 4 bases; junction bases not matched to a gene: 10. CDR3 coding DNA: TGTGCCAGCAGTTATGCCCTACAGGGGGCGGGCACCGGGGAGCTGTTTTTT. Protein: CASSYALQGAGTGELFF. The variable domain in full, with the rest retrieved from reference TRBV28 and TRBJ2-2, is DVKVTQSSRYLVKRTGEKVFLECVQDMDHENMFWYRQDPGLGLRLIYFSYDVKMKEKGDIPEGYSVSREKKERFSLILESASTNQTSMYLCASSYALQGAGTGELFFGEGSRLTVL.

V and J are TRBV7-8 and TRBJ2-5; D ambiguous. With 4 bases removed from V and 5 bases from J, the gap between germline ends came to 11 bases. The CDR3 is made up of 13 amino acids. CDR1 and CDR2 from the germline V gene are SGHVS and FQNEAQ. The CDR3 nucleotides are TGTGCCAGCAGCTCGCAACGGCTGGAGACCCAGTACTTC. Encoded protein: CASSSQRLETQYF. Full variable domain (rest looked up from reference TRBV7-8 and TRBJ2-5): GAGVSQSPRYKVAKRGQDVALRCDPISGHVSLFWYQQALGQGPEFLTYFQNEAQLDKSGLPSDRFFAERPEGSVSTLKIQRTQQEDSAVYLCASSSQRLETQYFGPGTRLLVL.

This rearrangement joins TRBV27 to TRBJ2-2, with D unclear. V lost 6 bases and J lost 3, with 8 bases in between. Germline V lookup: CDR1 MNHEY, CDR2 SMNVEV (reference sequence). This CDR3 comprises 13 residues. The CDR3, as DNA: TGTGCCAGCAGAGTATATTACACCGGGGAGCTGTTTTTT. Its translation is CASRVYYTGELFF.

V gene TRBV4-2 combines with J gene TRBJ1-1; a possible D gene is TRBD1 (6 bases). Germline V gives CDR1 LGHNA, CDR2 YNFKEQ. This CDR3 contains 16 residues. V was clipped by 3 bases and J by 4 bases, with 18 bases between them. DNA for the CDR3: TGTGCCAGCAGCCAGCCTGTGGGGGCTGGTGGCACTGAAGCTTTCTTT. Residues: CASSQPVGAGGTEAFF.

This clonotype was counted only a few times. The chain recombines TRBV5-5 with TRBJ2-1, with TRBD2 as a possible D gene (6 bases). Trimming took off 0 bases at V and 7 bases at J, with 11 bases between the two ends. The germline V gene encodes CDR1 SGHKS and CDR2 YYEKEE (reference sequence). CDR3 length equals 14 residues. In DNA form, the CDR3 reads TGTGCCAGCAGCTTGGAGGGAGGTTTGAATGAGCAGTTCTTC. It specifies CASSLEGGLNEQFF.

This clonotype turned up a few times. The rearrangement links TRBV7-2 to TRBJ2-3, with 14 bases matching TRBD2. Germline V gene sequence: CDR1 SGHTA, CDR2 FQGNSA. V was pared by 5 bases and J by 1 base, with 2 bases of the junction left unmatched. The CDR3 contains 16 residues. As DNA, the CDR3 is TGTGCCAGCAGCCAGGGACTAGCGGGGGGCACAGATACGCAGTATTTT. Amino acids: CASSQGLAGGTDTQYF.

The rearrangement links TRBV28 to TRBJ2-5; 7 bases map to TRBD2. The germline gives CDR1 MDHEN, CDR2 SYDVKM. V trimming: 5 bases; J trimming: 12 bases; junction bases outside the gene matches: 9. The CDR3 loop spans 12 amino acids. This CDR3 is CASSLPAGAEYF. The CDR3 coding sequence is TGTGCCAGCAGTCTCCCGGCGGGAGCGGAGTACTTC. Looking up the rest from reference TRBV28 and TRBJ2-5 gives the full variable domain: DVKVTQSSRYLVKRTGEKVFLECVQDMDHENMFWYRQDPGLGLRLIYFSYDVKMKEKGDIPEGYSVSREKKERFSLILESASTNQTSMYLCASSLPAGAEYFGPGTRLLVL.

The rearrangement uses TRBV7-2 and TRBJ1-6; D possibly corresponds to TRBD1 (5 bases). The CDR3 is 14 residues long. CDR1 is SGHTA and CDR2 is FQGNSA in the germline V gene. Trimming left V 1 base short and J 6 bases short, with 7 bases between. CDR3 bases: TGTGCCAGCAGCTTAGGACAGCCTAATTCACCCCTCCACTTT. Protein: CASSLGQPNSPLHF.

The V and J genes are TRBV30 and TRBJ2-1, with D perhaps matching TRBD1 (6 bases). The CDR3 has 14 residues. The V and J ends lost 4 bases and 2 bases respectively, with 12 bases between them. Germline V gene data show CDR1 as GTSNPN and CDR2 as SVGIG (reference sequence). As DNA, the CDR3 is TGTGCCTGGAAAGGGGGACCACCCTACAATGAGCAGTTCTTC. Encoded protein: CAWKGGPPYNEQFF.

The chain is built from TRBV7-2 and TRBJ2-3; D possibly corresponds to TRBD2 (6 bases). Germline values: CDR1 SGHTA, CDR2 FQGNSA. Trimming took 1 base from V and 7 from J, leaving 15 bases between them. The CDR3 sequence is 15 residues long. The chain's CDR3 is CASSLEGAGQYTQYF. CDR3 nucleotides: TGTGCCAGCAGCTTAGAAGGAGCGGGCCAATATACGCAGTATTTT.

This clonotype appeared a few times. The rearrangement links TRBV29-1 to TRBJ1-1; 7 nucleotides align to TRBD1. The CDR3 consists of 11 residues. Germline CDR1 reads SQVTM; CDR2 reads ANQGSEA. With 4 bases clipped from V and 10 bases from J, the junction kept 6 bases outside the gene matches. CDR3: CSVGQGGVAFF. The CDR3 DNA follows: TGCAGCGTTGGACAGGGCGGGGTAGCTTTCTTT. The variable domain in full, with the rest retrieved from reference TRBV29-1 and TRBJ1-1, is SAVISQKPSRDICQRGTSLTIQCQVDSQVTMMFWYRQQPGQSLTLIATANQGSEATYESGFVIDKFPISRPNLTFSTLTVSNMSPEDSSIYLCSVGQGGVAFFGQGTRLTVV.

DNA of the CDR3: TGTGCCAGCCGGGACCCCGCTTACGAGCAGTACGTC. Its protein product is CASRDPAYEQYV. The chain uses TRBV6-2 or TRBV6-3 and TRBJ2-7; D is possibly TRBD1 or TRBD2 (5 bases each). Germline assignment: CDR1 MNHEY and CDR2 SVGEGT. CDR3 size: 12 residues. The V and J ends lost 8 bases and 4 bases respectively, with 12 bases between them.

This chain connects TRBV7-6 to TRBJ2-1; the D gene could be TRBD1 or TRBD2 (5 bases each). CDR3 length: 15 residues. Germline V gene data show CDR1 as SGHVS and CDR2 as FNYEAQ. Trimming removed 4 bases from V and 9 bases from J, with 19 bases in between. The CDR3 DNA sequence: TGTGCCAGCAGCTCCTATACGGGGCAGGGCAGTGAGCAGTTCTTC. Translating gives CASSSYTGQGSEQFF.

The rearrangement links TRBV7-7 to TRBJ2-5; 8 positions match TRBD2. CDR1 SSHAT and CDR2 FNYEAQ come from the germline V gene (reference sequence). CDR3 size: 17 residues. V gave up 4 bases and J gave up 3 bases; unmatched junction bases: 13. For the CDR3, the DNA is TGTGCCAGCAGCTCCCTGGGCGGGGGGCAAGGGAAAGAGACCCAGTACTTC. Its translation is CASSSLGGGQGKETQYF.

This clonotype was counted between two and nine times. This chain connects TRBV28 to TRBJ2-2; D is ambiguous. The V end was cut by 6 bases, the J end by 5 bases, with 13 bases between. This CDR3 is built from 14 residues. Germline V gene data show CDR1 as MDHEN and CDR2 as SYDVKM. The CDR3 coding sequence is TGTGCCAGCAGCGACGCAACTATGACCGGGGAGCTGTTTTTT. This codes for CASSDATMTGELFF.

V usage is TRBV27 and J usage is TRBJ1-1; 9 bases agree with TRBD1. This CDR3 region has 20 residues. Unmatched junction bases numbered 21, after V lost 5 bases and J lost 2 bases. The germline V gene has CDR1 MNHEY and CDR2 SMNVEV (reference sequence). CDR3 residues: CASSADRGFTLAPKNTEAFF. The CDR3 region has the DNA TGTGCCAGCAGTGCGGACAGGGGTTTCACCCTCGCCCCAAAAAACACTGAAGCTTTCTTT.

A few counts support this clonotype. This rearrangement joins TRBV18 to TRBJ1-1; D not resolved. The CDR3 contains 12 residues. Germline CDR1 is KGHSH and CDR2 is LQKENI. Trimming left V 5 bases short and J 2 bases short, with 6 bases between. Here the CDR3 reads CASSAINTEAFF. The CDR3 nucleotides read TGTGCCAGCTCAGCTATTAACACTGAAGCTTTCTTT.

CDR3 DNA: TGTGCCAGCAGCCGGACAGGTTCCGGGTCTTTATACGAGCAGTACTTC. Protein product: CASSRTGSGSLYEQYF. The chain combines TRBV6-5 with TRBJ2-7, with 7 bases lining up with TRBD1. The CDR3 is 16 residues long. V gave up 6 bases and J gave up 4 bases; unmatched junction bases: 15. Germline V CDR1 and CDR2: MNHEY, SVGAGI.

The V call is TRBV12-3 or TRBV12-4, the J call TRBJ2-6; TRBD2 is a possible D gene (7 bases). There are 16 residues in the CDR3. The ends were cut back, 6 bases at V and 2 bases at J, with 14 bases in the middle. CDR3 sequence reads: CASSSLGGAGANVLTF. The CDR3 DNA sequence: TGTGCCAGCAGCAGCCTAGGGGGGGCTGGGGCCAACGTCCTGACTTTC.

The genes are TRBV7-6 and TRBJ1-3; 8 bases line up with TRBD1. This CDR3 comprises 14 residues. The ends lost 4 bases at V and 13 bases at J; junction bases unmatched: 12. Per germline, CDR1 SGHVS and CDR2 FNYEAQ. CDR3 sequence reads: CASSSGTGYVPIYF. CDR3 nucleotides: TGTGCCAGCAGCTCCGGGACAGGCTACGTCCCTATATATTTT. The variable domain in full, completed from reference TRBV7-6 and TRBJ1-3, reads GAGVSQSPRYKVTKRGQDVALRCDPISGHVSLYWYRQALGQGPEFLTYFNYEAQQDKSGLPNDRFSAERPEGSISTLTIQRTEQRDSAMYRCASSSGTGYVPIYFGEGSWLTVV.

This chain joins TRBV19 and TRBJ1-4; D is possibly TRBD1 (5 bases). Germline loops: CDR1 LNHDA, CDR2 SQIVND (reference sequence). The CDR3 consists of 15 residues. V lost 9 bases, J lost 7 bases, and 21 bases lay in between. The CDR3 DNA reads TGTGCCAGCCTTCCCTCTTTGGGGGAGGGTGAAAAACTGTTTTTT. Protein: CASLPSLGEGEKLFF.

V and J are TRBV4-3 and TRBJ1-1; TRBD1 is a possible D gene (5 bases). Germline assignment: CDR1 LGHNA and CDR2 YSLEER. The length of the CDR3 is 16 residues. V lost 0 bases and J 4 bases, leaving 15 bases between the germline ends. The CDR3 DNA is TGCGCCAGCAGCCAAGATTGGGGGTCCGGGCCCACTGAAGCTTTCTTT. Its protein is CASSQDWGSGPTEAFF.

The chain couples TRBV7-4 to TRBJ2-7, with TRBD2 matching over 12 bases. This CDR3 is 18 amino acids long. Germline values: CDR1 SGHVT, CDR2 SQSDAQ. The V segment lost 4 bases and the J segment 1 base; nucleotides outside the gene matches: 11. The CDR3 reads CASSSQNYTSGRSYEQYF. In nucleotides, the CDR3 is TGTGCCAGCAGCTCACAAAATTATACTAGCGGGAGGTCCTACGAGCAGTACTTC.

The chain employs TRBV20-1 and TRBJ2-1, with 12 nucleotides matching TRBD2. The CDR3 is 15 residues long. V lost 2 bases, J lost 3 bases, and 2 bases stayed unmatched. Looked up from germline, CDR1 is DFQATT and CDR2 is SNEGSKA (reference sequence). The CDR3 DNA is TGCAGTGCTAGAACGGGACTAGCGGGCTACAATGAGCAGTTCTTC. Protein sequence: CSARTGLAGYNEQFF.